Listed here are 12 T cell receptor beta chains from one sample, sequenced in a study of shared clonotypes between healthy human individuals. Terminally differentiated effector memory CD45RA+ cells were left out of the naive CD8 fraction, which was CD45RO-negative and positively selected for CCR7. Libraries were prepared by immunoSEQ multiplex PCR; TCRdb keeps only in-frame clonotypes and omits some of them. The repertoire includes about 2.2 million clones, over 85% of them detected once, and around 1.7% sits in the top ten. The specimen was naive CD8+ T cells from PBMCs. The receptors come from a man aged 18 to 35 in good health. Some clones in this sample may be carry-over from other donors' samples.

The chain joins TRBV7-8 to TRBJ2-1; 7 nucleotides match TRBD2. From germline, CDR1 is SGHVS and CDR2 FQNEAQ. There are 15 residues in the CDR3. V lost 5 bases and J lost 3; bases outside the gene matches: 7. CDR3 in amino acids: CASSRLARGYNEQFF. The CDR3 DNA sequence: TGTGCCAGCAGCCGACTAGCTCGTGGCTACAATGAGCAGTTCTTC.

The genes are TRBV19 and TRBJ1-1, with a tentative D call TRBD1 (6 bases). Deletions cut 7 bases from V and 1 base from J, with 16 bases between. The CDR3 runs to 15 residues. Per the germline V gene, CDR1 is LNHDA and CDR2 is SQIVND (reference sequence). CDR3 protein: CASTNRVVGNTEAFF. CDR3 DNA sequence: TGTGCCAGTACTAACAGGGTGGTAGGGAACACTGAAGCTTTCTTT.

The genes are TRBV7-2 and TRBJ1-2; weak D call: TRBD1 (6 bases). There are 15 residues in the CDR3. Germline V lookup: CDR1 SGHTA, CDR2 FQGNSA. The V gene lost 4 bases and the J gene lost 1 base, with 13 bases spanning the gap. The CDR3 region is CASSSPRQVNYGYTF. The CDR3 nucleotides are TGTGCCAGCAGCTCTCCCCGACAGGTTAACTATGGCTACACCTTC.

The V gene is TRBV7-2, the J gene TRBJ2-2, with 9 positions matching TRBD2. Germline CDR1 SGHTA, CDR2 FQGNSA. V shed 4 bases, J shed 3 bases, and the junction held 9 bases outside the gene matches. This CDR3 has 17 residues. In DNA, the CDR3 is TGTGCCAGCAGCTCTTCTAGCGGGACCTCCTACACCGGGGAGCTGTTTTTT. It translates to CASSSSSGTSYTGELFF.

The CDR3 sequence is CASSLAPMNTEAFF. CDR3 DNA: TGTGCCAGTAGTTTGGCCCCGATGAACACTGAAGCTTTCTTT. The chain combines TRBV19 with TRBJ1-1; D is unresolved. V was trimmed by 5 bases and J by 0 bases, leaving 10 bases between them. This CDR3 contains 14 residues. The germline gives CDR1 LNHDA, CDR2 SQIVND (reference sequence).

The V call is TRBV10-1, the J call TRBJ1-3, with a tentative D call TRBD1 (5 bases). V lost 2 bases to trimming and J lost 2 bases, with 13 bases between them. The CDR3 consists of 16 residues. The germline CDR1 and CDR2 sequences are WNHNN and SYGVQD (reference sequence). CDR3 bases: TGCGCCAGCAGTGAGCCGGTAAGGGACCCTGGAAACACCATATATTTT. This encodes CASSEPVRDPGNTIYF.

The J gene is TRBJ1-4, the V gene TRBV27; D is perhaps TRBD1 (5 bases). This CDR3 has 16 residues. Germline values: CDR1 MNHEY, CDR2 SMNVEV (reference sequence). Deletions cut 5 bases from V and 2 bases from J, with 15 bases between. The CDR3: CASSLLPGPTNEKLFF. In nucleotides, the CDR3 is TGTGCCAGCAGTCTTTTACCAGGGCCTACTAATGAAAAACTGTTTTTT.

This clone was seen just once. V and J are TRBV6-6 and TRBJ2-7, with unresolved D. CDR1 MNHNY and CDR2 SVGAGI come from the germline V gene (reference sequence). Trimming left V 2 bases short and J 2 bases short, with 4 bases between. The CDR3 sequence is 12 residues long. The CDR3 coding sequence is TGTGCCAGCAGTTACGCCACCTACGAGCAGTACTTC. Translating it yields CASSYATYEQYF.

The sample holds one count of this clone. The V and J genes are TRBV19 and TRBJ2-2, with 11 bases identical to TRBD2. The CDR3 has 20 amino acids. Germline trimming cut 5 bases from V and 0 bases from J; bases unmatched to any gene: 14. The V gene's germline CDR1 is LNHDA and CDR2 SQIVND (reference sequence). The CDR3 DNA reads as TGTGCCAGTAGTGGGGGACTAGCGGTTTTCCCCCCCGCGAACACCGGGGAGCTGTTTTTT. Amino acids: CASSGGLAVFPPANTGELFF.

CDR3 sequence: CASSPTTGANNEQFF. In nucleotides, the CDR3 is TGTGCCAGCAGCCCGACGACAGGGGCGAACAATGAGCAGTTCTTC. This chain connects TRBV28 to TRBJ2-1; 8 positions match TRBD1. V was clipped by 6 bases and J by 5 bases; unmatched bases: 9. The CDR3 has 15 amino acids. CDR1 and CDR2 from the germline V gene are MDHEN and SYDVKM. Together with reference TRBV28 and TRBJ2-1, the CDR3 gives the full variable domain: DVKVTQSSRYLVKRTGEKVFLECVQDMDHENMFWYRQDPGLGLRLIYFSYDVKMKEKGDIPEGYSVSREKKERFSLILESASTNQTSMYLCASSPTTGANNEQFFGPGTRLTVL.

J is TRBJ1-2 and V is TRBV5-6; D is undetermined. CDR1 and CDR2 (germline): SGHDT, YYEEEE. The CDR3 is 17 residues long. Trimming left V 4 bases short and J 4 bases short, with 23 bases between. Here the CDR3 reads CASSPRALQRAFYGYTF. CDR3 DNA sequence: TGTGCCAGCAGCCCCCGGGCACTACAGAGGGCATTCTATGGCTACACCTTC.

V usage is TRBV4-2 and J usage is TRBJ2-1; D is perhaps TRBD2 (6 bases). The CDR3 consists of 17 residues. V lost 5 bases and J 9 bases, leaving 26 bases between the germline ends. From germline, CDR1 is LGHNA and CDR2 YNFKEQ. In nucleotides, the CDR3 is TGTGCCAGCAGCTCAAACAACGGGGCAGGGCGGGGCAGTGAGCAGTTCTTC. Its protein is CASSSNNGAGRGSEQFF.